Described below is a single T cell receptor beta chain sequence and its context. Its antigen remains unidentified. The CDR3 covers 16 residues. The germline CDR1 and CDR2 sequences are MNHEY and SVGAGI. V shed 10 bases and J 1 base; nucleotides not matched to a gene: 11. These data come from a study of CD8 T cells in Susac syndrome. Study-wide results and caveats: The authors acknowledged that their TCR sequencing and HLA analysis involved a relatively small number of individuals.

RNA, at about 0.45 to 1 ug, was reverse transcribed with random hexamers. TCRdb re-called the immunoSEQ multiplex PCR reads with MiXCR, one entry per CDR3 protein. Among 140,000 to 150,000 distinct CDR3 sequences listed, roughly 95% were seen once. The sequencing sample was made of CD4+ T cells from PBMCs. This clonotype was sampled from a human donor with Susac syndrome. The chain uses TRBV6-5 and TRBJ2-3; 10 bases are a match to TRBD2. The CDR3 reads CATRLIGTSGTDTQYF. The CDR3 coding sequence is TGTGCCACCAGGTTGATCGGGACTAGCGGCACAGATACGCAGTATTTT.